The sequence of this T cell receptor beta chain was determined in a study of T cells in tumors after PD-1 blockade. Overall study context: No patient had prior checkpoint blockade, systemic immunosuppression, or radiotherapy within 4 weeks. Patients received pembrolizumab 200 mg every 3 weeks or cemiplimab 350 mg every 2 weeks. Study results and limitations: Roughly two fifths of tumor TCR clonotypes were also found in blood.

Genomic DNA template from tumor biopsies or peripheral blood, about 600 ng to 6,500 ng input. On this clone: Its antigen is unknown.

Using immunoSEQ multiplex PCR, the repertoire was profiled, and TCRdb retains in-frame clones only, with some absent. Of about 20,000 clones listed, around 80% are singletons. Germline V CDR1 and CDR2: LGHDT, YNNKEL (reference sequence). This CDR3 region has 14 residues. The V end lost 3 bases, the J end lost 4 bases, and 10 bases lay between the germline ends. This clonotype was sampled from a human donor with basal cell carcinoma. This specimen was PBMCs, taken before anti-PD-1 treatment. This chain uses TRBV3-1 (or the pseudogene TRBV3-2) with TRBJ1-3, with no clear D. CDR3 amino acids: CASSHLGVGNTIYF. CDR3 DNA: TGTGCCAGCAGCCATCTCGGGGTCGGAAACACCATATATTTT.